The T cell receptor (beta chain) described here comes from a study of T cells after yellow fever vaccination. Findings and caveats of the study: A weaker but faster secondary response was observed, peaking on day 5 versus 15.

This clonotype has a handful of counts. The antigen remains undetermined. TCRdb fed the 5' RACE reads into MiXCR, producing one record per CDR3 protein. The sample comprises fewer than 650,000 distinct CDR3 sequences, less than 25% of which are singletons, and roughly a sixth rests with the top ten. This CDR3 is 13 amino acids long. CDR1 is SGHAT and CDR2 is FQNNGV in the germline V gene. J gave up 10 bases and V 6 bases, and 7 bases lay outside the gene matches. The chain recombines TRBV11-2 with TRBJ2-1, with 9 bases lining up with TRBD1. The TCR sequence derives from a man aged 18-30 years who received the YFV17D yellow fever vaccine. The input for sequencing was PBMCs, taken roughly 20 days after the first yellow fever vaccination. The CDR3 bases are TGTGCCAGCAGTCTGACAGGGGGTCGGGAGCAGTTCTTC. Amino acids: CASSLTGGREQFF. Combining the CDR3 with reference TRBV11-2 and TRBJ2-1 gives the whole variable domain EAGVAQSPRYKIIEKRQSVAFWCNPISGHATLYWYQQILGQGPKLLIQFQNNGVVDDSQLPKDRFSAERLKGVDSTLKIQPAKLEDSAVYLCASSLTGGREQFFGPGTRLTVL.